Sequencing of this T cell receptor (beta chain) was carried out in a study of T-cell reconstitution after alpha-beta-depleted transplantation in children. It was with unique molecular identifiers that the TCRbeta library was prepared. TCRdb ran MiXCR on the PCR reads and lists one entry per CDR3 protein. The table shows more than 450,000 distinct CDR3 sequences, with around 16% occurring only once. Deletions cut 3 bases from V and 2 bases from J, with 13 bases between. The CDR3 covers 15 residues. The chain links TRBV12-3 or TRBV12-4 to TRBJ2-5; D unresolved. This specimen consisted of PBMCs from the stem cell graft donor, obtained from the stem cell graft. The clonotype originates from a human donor who donated a stem cell graft to a child with acute lymphoblastic leukemia. In DNA form, the CDR3 reads TGTGCCAGCAGTTTGAACAAACATAAGCAAGAGACCCAGTACTTC. Translated: CASSLNKHKQETQYF.